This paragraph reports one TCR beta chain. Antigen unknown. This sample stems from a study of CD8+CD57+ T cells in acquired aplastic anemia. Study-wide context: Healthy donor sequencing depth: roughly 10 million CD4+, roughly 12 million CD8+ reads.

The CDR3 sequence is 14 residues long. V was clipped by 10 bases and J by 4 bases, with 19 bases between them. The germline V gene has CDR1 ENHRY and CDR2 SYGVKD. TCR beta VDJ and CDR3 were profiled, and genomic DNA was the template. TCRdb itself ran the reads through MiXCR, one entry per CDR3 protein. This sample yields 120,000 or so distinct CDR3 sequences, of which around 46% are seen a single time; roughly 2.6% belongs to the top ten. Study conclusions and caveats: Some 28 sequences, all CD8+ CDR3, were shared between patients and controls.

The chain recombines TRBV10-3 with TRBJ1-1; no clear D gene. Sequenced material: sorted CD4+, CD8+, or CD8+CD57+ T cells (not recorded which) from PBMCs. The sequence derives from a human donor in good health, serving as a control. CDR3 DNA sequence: TGTGCCAGCAGCACGGGTGGAGGGATCACTGAAGCTTTCTTT. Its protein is CASSTGGGITEAFF.